This T cell receptor beta chain originates from a study of OX40 agonist ivuxolimab in advanced cancers. Measured with immunoSEQ multiplex PCR; TCRdb has only the in-frame clones, and not every one. Among 30,000 to 45,000 clones, roughly nine tenths were seen once, and the ten largest hold roughly 2.3%. Deletions cut 3 bases from V and 6 bases from J, with 12 bases between. This CDR3 contains 14 residues. The germline gives CDR1 SGHNT, CDR2 YYREEE (reference sequence). Notes on the study in general: Normalized T-cell clonal expansion was also low in some nonresponders. At 0.1 to 3.0 mg/kg and by week 6, CD4+ and CD8+ T cells in the blood had expanded clonally.

For this clone: Its target is unknown.

This TCR was recovered from an adult with an advanced solid tumor such as melanoma, head and neck, liver or kidney cancer. The source was CD4+ or CD8+ T cells sorted from blood, collected in a trial of the OX40 agonist ivuxolimab. The chain couples TRBV5-4 to TRBJ2-2, with D tentatively TRBD2 (5 bases). CDR3 nucleotides: TGTGCCAGCAGCTCGGCCGGGGTCGCCGGGGAGCTGTTTTTT. It yields the protein CASSSAGVAGELFF.